This T cell receptor (beta chain) was captured by sequencing in a study of T-cell reconstitution after alpha-beta-depleted transplantation in children. Findings of the study overall: In patients about two months after transplant, alpha-beta T cells reportedly arose from several hundred expanded graft clones. A year post-transplant, T-cell counts and diversity derived mostly from newly produced T cells. Diversity of TCRbeta at day 60 was high in some patients, arising from surviving recipient T cells and thymic progenitors.

Researchers prepared the TCRbeta library using unique molecular identifiers, the study reports. From the PCR reads, TCRdb called clonotypes with MiXCR, one entry per CDR3 protein. The data contain hundreds of thousands of distinct CDR3 sequences, under 9.5% of them singletons. This clonotype was counted ten times or more. Antigen specificity is unknown. Trimming shortened V by 0 bases and J by 0 bases, and 12 bases separated the two germline ends. This CDR3 has 16 residues. Germline CDR1 reads MNHEY; CDR2 reads SVGAGI. The TCR was taken from a male patient younger than 18 who had a stem cell transplant for acute lymphoblastic leukemia, so the T cells may come from the graft donor. This chain connects TRBV6-5 to TRBJ2-7, with D perhaps TRBD1 (5 bases). The input for sequencing was PBMCs, mostly from graft donor cells, taken 180 days after TCRalphabeta/CD19-depleted stem cell transplant. The CDR3 nucleotides read TGTGCCAGCAGTTACTCGTCAGGGTTCGACTCCTACGAGCAGTACTTC. This gives the protein CASSYSSGFDSYEQYF.